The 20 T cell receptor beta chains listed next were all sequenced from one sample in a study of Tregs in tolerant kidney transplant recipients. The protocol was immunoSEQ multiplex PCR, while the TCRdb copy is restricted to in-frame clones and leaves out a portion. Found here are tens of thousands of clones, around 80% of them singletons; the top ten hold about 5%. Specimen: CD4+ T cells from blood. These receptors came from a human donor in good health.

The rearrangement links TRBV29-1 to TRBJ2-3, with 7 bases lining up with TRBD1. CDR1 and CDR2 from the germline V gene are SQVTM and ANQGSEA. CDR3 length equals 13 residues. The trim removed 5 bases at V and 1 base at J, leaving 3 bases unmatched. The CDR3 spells CSVRTGGTDTQYF. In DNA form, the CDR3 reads TGCAGCGTTCGGACAGGAGGCACAGATACGCAGTATTTT.

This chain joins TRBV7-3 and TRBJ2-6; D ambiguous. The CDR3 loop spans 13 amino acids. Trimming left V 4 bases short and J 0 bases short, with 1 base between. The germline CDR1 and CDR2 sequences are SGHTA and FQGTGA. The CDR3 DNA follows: TGTGCCAGCAGCTCCTCTGGGGCCAACGTCCTGACTTTC. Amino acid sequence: CASSSSGANVLTF.

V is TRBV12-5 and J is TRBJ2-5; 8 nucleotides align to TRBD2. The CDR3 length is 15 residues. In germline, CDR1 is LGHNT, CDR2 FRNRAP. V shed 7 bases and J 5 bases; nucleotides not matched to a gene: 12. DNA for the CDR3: TGTGCTAGTGCTATACCGGGACTAGGGGAGGAGACCCAGTACTTC. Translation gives CASAIPGLGEETQYF.

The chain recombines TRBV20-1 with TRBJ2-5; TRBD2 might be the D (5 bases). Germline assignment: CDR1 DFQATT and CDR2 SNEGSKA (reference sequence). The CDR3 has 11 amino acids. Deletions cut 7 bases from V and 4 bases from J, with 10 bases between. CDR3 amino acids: CSGAGGETQYF. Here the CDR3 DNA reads TGCAGTGGGGCGGGCGGAGAGACCCAGTACTTC.

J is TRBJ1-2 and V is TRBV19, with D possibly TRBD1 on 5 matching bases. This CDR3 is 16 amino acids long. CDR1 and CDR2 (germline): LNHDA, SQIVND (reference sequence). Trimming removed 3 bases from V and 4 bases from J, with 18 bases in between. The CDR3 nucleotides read TGTGCCAGTAGTATCCGCGGGACCCAAGCCACCTATGGCTACACCTTC. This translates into CASSIRGTQATYGYTF.

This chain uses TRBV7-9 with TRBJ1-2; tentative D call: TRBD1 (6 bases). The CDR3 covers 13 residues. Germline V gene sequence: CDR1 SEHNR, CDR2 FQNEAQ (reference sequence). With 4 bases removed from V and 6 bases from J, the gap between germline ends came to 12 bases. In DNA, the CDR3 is TGTGCCAGCAGCTCAGGGGACTTCAATGGCTACACCTTC. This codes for CASSSGDFNGYTF.

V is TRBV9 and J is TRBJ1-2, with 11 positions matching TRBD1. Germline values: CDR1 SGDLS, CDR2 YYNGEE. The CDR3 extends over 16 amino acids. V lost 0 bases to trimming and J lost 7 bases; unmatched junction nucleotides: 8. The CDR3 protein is CASSVATGTGGLGYTF. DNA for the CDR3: TGTGCCAGCAGCGTAGCTACGGGGACAGGGGGGCTTGGCTACACCTTC.

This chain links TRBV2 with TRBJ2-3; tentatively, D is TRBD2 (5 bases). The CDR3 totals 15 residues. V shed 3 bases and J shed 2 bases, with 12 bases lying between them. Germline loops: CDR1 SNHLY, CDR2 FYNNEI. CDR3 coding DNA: TGTGCCAGCAGTGATCTGGCTAGCAACACAGATACGCAGTATTTT. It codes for CASSDLASNTDTQYF.

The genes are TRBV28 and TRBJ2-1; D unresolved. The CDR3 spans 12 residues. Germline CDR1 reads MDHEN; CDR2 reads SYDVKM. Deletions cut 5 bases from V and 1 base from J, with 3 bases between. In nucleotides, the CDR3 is TGTGCCAGCAGTGGGTCCTACAATGAGCAGTTCTTC. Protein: CASSGSYNEQFF.

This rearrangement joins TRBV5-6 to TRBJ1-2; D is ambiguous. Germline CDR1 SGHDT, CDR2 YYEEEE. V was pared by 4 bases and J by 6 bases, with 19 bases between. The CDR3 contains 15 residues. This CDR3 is CASSQNRYRGNGYTF. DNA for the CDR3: TGTGCCAGCAGCCAAAACAGATATCGGGGAAATGGCTACACCTTC.

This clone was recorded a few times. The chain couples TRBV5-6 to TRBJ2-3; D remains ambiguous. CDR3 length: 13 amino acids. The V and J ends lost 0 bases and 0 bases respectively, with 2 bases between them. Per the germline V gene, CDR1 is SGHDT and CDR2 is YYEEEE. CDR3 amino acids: CASSLGSTDTQYF. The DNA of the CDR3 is TGTGCCAGCAGCTTGGGAAGCACAGATACGCAGTATTTT.

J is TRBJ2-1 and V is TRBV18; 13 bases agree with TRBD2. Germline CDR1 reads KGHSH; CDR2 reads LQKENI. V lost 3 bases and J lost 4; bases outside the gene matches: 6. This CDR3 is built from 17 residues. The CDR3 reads CASSPGLAGAEYNEQFF. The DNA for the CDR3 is TGTGCCAGCTCACCTGGACTAGCGGGGGCAGAATACAATGAGCAGTTCTTC.

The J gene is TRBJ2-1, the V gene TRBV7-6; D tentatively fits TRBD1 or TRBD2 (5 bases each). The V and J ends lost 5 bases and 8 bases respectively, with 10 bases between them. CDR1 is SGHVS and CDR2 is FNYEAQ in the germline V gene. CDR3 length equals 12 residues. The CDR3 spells CASSKRGDEQFF. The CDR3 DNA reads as TGTGCCAGCAGCAAGAGGGGCGATGAGCAGTTCTTC.

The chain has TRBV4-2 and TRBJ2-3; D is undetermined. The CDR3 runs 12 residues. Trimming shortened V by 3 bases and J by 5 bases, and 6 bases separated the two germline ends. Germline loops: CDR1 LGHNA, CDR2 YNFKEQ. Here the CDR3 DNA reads TGTGCCAGCAGCCATCCGGGAGATACGCAGTATTTT. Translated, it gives CASSHPGDTQYF.

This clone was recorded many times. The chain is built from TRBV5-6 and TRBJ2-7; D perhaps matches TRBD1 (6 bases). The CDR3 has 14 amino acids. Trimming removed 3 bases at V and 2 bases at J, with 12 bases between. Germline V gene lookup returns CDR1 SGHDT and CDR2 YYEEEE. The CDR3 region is CASSSPTGPYEQYF. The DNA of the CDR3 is TGTGCCAGCAGCTCGCCGACAGGCCCCTACGAGCAGTACTTC.

CDR3 loop: CASSPRDRVNSPLHF. The DNA for the CDR3 is TGTGCCAGCAGCCCCCGGGACAGGGTAAATTCACCCCTCCACTTT. The V call is TRBV5-6, the J call TRBJ1-6, with 9 bases fitting TRBD1. The J segment lost 7 bases and the V segment lost 4 bases, leaving 6 bases of the junction unmatched. CDR3 length equals 15 residues. CDR1 SGHDT and CDR2 YYEEEE come from the germline V gene.

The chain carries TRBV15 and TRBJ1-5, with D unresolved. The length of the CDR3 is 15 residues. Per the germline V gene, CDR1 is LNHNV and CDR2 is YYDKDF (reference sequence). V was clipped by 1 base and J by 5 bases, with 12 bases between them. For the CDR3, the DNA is TGTGCCACCAGCAGAGCCCCGGCGAGGGATCAGCCCCAGCATTTT. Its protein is CATSRAPARDQPQHF.

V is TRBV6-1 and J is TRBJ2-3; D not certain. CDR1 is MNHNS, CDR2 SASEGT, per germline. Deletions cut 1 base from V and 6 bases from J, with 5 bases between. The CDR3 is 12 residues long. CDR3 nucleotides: TGTGCCAGCAGTGAAGTGGGGGATACGCAGTATTTT. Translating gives CASSEVGDTQYF.

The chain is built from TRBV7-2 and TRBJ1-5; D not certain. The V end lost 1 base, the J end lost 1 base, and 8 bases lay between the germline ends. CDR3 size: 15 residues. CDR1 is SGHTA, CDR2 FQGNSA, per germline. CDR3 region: CASSLDPRSNQPQHF. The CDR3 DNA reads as TGTGCCAGCAGCTTAGATCCCAGGAGCAATCAGCCCCAGCATTTT. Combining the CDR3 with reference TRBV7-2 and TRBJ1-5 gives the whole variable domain GAGVSQSPSNKVTEKGKDVELRCDPISGHTALYWYRQSLGQGLEFLIYFQGNSAPDKSGLPSDRFSAERTGGSVSTLTIQRTQQEDSAVYLCASSLDPRSNQPQHFGDGTRLSIL.

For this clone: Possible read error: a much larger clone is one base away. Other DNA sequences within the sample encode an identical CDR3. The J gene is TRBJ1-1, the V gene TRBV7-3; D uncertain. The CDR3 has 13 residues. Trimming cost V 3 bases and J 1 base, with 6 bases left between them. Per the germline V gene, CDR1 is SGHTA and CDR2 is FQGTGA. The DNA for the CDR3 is TGTGCCAGCAGCTTGGAGGCGAACACTGAAGCTTTCTTT. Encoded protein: CASSLEANTEAFF.